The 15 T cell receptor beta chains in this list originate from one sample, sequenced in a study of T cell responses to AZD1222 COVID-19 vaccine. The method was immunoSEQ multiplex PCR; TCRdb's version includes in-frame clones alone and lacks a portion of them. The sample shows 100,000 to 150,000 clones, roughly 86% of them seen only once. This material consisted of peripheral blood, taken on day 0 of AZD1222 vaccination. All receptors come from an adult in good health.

The CDR3 DNA reads as TGTGCCTGGAAAGGGTCGATCCCCTTCTTAGGAAACACCATATATTTT. Translated: CAWKGSIPFLGNTIYF. V and J are TRBV30 and TRBJ1-3; D remains unclear. Trimming took off 4 bases at V and 4 bases at J, with 20 bases between the two ends. CDR3 length: 16 amino acids. Germline V CDR1 and CDR2: GTSNPN, SVGIG (reference sequence).

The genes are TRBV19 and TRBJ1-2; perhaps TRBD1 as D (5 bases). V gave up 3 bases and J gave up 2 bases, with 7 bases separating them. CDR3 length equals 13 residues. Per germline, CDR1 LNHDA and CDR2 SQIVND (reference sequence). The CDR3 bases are TGTGCCAGTAGTATCGACAGAAACTATGGCTACACCTTC. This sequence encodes CASSIDRNYGYTF.

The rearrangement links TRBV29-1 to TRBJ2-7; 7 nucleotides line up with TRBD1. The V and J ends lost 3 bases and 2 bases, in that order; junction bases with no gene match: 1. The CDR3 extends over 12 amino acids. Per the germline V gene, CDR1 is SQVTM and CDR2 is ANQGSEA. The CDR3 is CSVDRGTYEQYF. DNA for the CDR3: TGCAGCGTTGACAGGGGGACCTACGAGCAGTACTTC.

The CDR3 region is CASSQLSGANVLTF. CDR3 bases: TGTGCCAGCAGCCAGTTATCTGGGGCCAACGTCCTGACTTTC. The rearrangement links TRBV6-5 to TRBJ2-6; D not certain. Germline CDR1 MNHEY, CDR2 SVGAGI. The length of the CDR3 is 14 residues. With 6 bases removed from V and 1 base from J, the gap between germline ends came to 7 bases.

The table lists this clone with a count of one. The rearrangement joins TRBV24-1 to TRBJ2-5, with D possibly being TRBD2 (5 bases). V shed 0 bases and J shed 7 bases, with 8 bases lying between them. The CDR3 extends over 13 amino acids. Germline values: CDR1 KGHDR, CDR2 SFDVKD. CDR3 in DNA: TGTGCCACCAGTGATTTGCGTCGGGGGACCCAGTACTTC. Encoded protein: CATSDLRRGTQYF.

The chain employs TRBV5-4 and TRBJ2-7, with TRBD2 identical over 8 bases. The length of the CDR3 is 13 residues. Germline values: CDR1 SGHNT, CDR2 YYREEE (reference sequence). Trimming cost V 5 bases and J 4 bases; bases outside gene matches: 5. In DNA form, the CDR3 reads TGTGCCAGCAGAGGAGCGGGAGCATACGAGCAGTACTTC. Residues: CASRGAGAYEQYF.

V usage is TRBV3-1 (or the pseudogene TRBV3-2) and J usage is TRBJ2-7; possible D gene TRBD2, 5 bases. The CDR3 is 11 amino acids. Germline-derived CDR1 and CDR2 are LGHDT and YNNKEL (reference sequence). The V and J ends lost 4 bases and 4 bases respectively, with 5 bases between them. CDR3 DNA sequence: TGTGCCAGCAGCCCGGGATACGAGCAGTACTTC. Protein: CASSPGYEQYF.

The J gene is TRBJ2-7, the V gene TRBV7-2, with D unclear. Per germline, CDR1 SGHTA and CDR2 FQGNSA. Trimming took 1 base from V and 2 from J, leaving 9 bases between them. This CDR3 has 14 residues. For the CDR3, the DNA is TGTGCCAGCAGCTTAGGGTACACGACCTACGAGCAGTACTTC. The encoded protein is CASSLGYTTYEQYF.

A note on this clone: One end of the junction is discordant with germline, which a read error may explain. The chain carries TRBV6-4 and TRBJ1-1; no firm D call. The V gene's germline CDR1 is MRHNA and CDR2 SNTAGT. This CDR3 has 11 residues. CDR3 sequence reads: CASSDSIDGVF. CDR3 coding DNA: TGTGCCAGCAGTGACTCGATAGATGGGGTATTT.

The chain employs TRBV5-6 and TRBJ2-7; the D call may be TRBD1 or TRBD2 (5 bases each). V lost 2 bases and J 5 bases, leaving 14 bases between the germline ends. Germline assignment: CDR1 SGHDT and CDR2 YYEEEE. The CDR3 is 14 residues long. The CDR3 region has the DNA TGTGCCAGCAGCTTTGATCGGGGCCCCCACGAGCAGTACTTC. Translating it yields CASSFDRGPHEQYF. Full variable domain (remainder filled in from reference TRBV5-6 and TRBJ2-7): DAGVTQSPTHLIKTRGQQVTLRCSPKSGHDTVSWYQQALGQGPQFIFQYYEEEERQRGNFPDRFSGHQFPNYSSELNVNALLLGDSALYLCASSFDRGPHEQYFGPGTRLTVT.

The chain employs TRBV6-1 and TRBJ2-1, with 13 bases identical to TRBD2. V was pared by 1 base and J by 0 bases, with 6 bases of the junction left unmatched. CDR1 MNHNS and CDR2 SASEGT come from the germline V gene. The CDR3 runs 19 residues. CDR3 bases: TGTGCCAGCAGTGAAGAGGGACTAGCGGGGAGATACTCCTACAATGAGCAGTTCTTC. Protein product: CASSEEGLAGRYSYNEQFF.

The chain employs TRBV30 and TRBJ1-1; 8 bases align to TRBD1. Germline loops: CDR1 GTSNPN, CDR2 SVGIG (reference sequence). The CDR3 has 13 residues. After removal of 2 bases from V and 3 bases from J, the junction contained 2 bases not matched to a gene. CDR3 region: CAWSIQGDTEAFF. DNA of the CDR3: TGTGCCTGGAGTATACAGGGGGACACTGAAGCTTTCTTT.

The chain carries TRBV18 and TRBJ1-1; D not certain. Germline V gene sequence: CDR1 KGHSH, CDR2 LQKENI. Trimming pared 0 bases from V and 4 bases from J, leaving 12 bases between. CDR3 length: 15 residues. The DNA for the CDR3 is TGTGCCAGCTCACCACCAGGGAGCAGGAGCACTGAAGCTTTCTTT. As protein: CASSPPGSRSTEAFF.

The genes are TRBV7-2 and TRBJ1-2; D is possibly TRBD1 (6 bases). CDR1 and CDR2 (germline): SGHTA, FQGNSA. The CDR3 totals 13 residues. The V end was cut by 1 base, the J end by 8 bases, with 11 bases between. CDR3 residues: CASSLGTGQGYTF. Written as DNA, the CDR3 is TGTGCCAGCAGCTTAGGAACTGGACAGGGCTACACCTTC.

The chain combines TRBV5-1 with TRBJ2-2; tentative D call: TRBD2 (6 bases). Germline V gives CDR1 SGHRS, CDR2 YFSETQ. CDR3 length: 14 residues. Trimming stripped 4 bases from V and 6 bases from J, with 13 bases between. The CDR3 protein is CASSHPGGAGELFF. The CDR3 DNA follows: TGCGCCAGCAGCCATCCCGGAGGGGCCGGGGAGCTGTTTTTT.